Below, one T cell receptor beta chain is given with its context. The treatment here: over 15 received Ad26.COV2.S at low or high dose, single or two shots; roughly five received placebo; per-sample allocation not given. Day 63 after the first vaccine or placebo injection was the time point for sampling. The length of the CDR3 is 16 residues. The V end was cut by 4 bases, the J end by 0 bases, with 12 bases between. The germline V gene encodes CDR1 KGHDR and CDR2 SFDVKD. The sample is drawn from a study of Ad26.COV2.S vaccination and SARS-CoV-2 variants. Some clones are missing from TCRdb's copy, which holds only in-frame ones; the method was immunoSEQ multiplex PCR. Here the sample spans 380,000 or so clones, about four fifths being singletons.

The rearrangement joins TRBV24-1 to TRBJ2-1; D remains unclear. Sample: peripheral blood, taken in a trial of Ad26.COV2.S vaccine versus placebo. This receptor was taken from a person between 18 and 59 years old who received the Ad26.COV2.S COVID-19 vaccine or a placebo. The CDR3 loop is CATSDRAADSYNEQFF. CDR3 in DNA: TGTGCCACCAGTGACCGGGCGGCAGACTCCTACAATGAGCAGTTCTTC.